The TCR beta chain under discussion was sequenced for a study of shared clonotypes between healthy human individuals. As for the study in general: Two women and a few men aged 18 to 49 served as donors.

Per germline, CDR1 MGHDK and CDR2 SYGVNS. The CDR3 length is 12 residues. Germline trimming cut 8 bases from V and 4 bases from J; bases unmatched to any gene: 4. A remark on this clone: Its antigen is as yet unknown.

Profiled with immunoSEQ multiplex PCR; TCRdb holds only in-frame clones, not every one. The sample contains more than 2 million clones, roughly 95% of which appear only once. General observations from the study: Across subsets, estimated richness was generally greater for naive than for memory populations. Tissue TCR repertoires likely differ from these blood-only repertoires. All-four-donor shared clonotypes had higher generation probabilities than non-shared clonotypes did.

This sequence was found in a man younger than 35 in good health. V is TRBV25-1 and J is TRBJ2-5; TRBD2 aligns across 7 bases. Sequenced sample: naive CD4+ T cells sorted from blood. Sample subset: CD45RA+ positively selected. The CDR3 protein is CASYGGIETQYF. CDR3 nucleotides: TGTGCCAGCTACGGGGGGATAGAGACCCAGTACTTC.